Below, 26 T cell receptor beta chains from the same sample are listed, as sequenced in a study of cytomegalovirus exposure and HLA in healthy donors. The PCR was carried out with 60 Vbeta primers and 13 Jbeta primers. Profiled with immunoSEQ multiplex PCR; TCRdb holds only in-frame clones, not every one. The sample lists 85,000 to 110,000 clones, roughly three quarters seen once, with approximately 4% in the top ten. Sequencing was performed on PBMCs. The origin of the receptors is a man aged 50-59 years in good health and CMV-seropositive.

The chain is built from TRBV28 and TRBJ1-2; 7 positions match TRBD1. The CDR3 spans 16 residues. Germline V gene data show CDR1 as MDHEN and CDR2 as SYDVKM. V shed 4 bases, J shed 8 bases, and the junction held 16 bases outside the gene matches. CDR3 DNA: TGTGCCAGCAGTTGGTCAACCACAGGGGCCCGGCAAGGCTACACCTTC. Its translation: CASSWSTTGARQGYTF.

The CDR3 DNA follows: TGTGCCAGCAGCTTTCTCTACGAGCAGTACTTC. It is translated as CASSFLYEQYF. J is TRBJ2-7 and V is TRBV7-2; D is undetermined. This CDR3 has 11 residues. Trimming left V 3 bases short and J 3 bases short, with 3 bases between. The germline gives CDR1 SGHTA, CDR2 FQGNSA.

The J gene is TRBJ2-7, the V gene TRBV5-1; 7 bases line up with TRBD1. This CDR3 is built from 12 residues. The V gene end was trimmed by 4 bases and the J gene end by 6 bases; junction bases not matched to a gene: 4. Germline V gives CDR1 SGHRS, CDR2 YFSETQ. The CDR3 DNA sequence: TGCGCCAGCAGCAGCTCAGGGGGCGAGCAGTACTTC. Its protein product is CASSSSGGEQYF.

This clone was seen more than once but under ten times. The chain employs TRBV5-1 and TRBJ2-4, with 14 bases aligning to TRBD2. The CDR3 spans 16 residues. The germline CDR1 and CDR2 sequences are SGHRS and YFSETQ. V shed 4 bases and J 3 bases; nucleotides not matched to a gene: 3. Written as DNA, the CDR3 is TGCGCCAGCAGCCTGGGACTAGCGGGAGTCAAAAACATTCAGTACTTC. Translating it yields CASSLGLAGVKNIQYF.

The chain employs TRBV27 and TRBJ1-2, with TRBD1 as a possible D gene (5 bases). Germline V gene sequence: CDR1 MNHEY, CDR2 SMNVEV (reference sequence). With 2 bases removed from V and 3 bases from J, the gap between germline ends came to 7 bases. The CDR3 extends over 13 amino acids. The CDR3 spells CASSLQGDYGYTF. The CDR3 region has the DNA TGTGCCAGCAGTTTACAGGGCGACTATGGCTACACCTTC.

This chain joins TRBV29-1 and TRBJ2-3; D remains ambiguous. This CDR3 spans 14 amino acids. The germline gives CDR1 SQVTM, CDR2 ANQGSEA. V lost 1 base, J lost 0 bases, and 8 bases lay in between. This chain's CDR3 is CSVEGASSTDTQYF. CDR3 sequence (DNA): TGCAGCGTTGAAGGGGCTTCTAGCACAGATACGCAGTATTTT.

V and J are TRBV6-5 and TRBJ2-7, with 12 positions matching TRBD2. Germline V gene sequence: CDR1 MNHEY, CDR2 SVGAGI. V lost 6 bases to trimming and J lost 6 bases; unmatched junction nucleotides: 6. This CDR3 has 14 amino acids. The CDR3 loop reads CASSASGRAGEQYF. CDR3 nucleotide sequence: TGTGCCAGCAGCGCTAGCGGGAGGGCTGGCGAGCAGTACTTC.

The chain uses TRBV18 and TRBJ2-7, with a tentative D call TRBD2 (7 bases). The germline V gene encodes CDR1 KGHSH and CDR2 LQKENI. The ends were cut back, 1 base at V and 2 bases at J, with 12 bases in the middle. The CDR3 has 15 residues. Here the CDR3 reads CASSPRGGTPYEQYF. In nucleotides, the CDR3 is TGTGCCAGCTCACCACGGGGGGGCACCCCCTACGAGCAGTACTTC.

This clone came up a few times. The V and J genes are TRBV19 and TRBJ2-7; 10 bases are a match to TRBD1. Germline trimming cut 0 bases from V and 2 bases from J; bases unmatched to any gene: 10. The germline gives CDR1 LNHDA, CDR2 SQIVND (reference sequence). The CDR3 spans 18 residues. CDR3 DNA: TGTGCCAGTAGTATAGATGGGGAGTCCGGGACAGGGGCCTACGAGCAGTACTTC. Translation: CASSIDGESGTGAYEQYF.

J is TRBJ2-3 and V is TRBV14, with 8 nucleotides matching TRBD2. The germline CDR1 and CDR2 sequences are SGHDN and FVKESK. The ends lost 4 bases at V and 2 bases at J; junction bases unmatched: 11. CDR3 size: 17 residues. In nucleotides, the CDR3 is TGTGCCAGCAGCCCACGGCAGCGGGAGTTGGTCACAGATACGCAGTATTTT. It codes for CASSPRQRELVTDTQYF.

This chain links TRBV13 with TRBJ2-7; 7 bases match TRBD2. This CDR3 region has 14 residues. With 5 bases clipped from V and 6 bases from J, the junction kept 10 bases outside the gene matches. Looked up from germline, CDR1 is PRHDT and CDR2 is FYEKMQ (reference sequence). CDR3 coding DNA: TGTGCCAGCAGCACCCGGGGAGGGCGGCTCGAGCAGTACTTC. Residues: CASSTRGGRLEQYF.

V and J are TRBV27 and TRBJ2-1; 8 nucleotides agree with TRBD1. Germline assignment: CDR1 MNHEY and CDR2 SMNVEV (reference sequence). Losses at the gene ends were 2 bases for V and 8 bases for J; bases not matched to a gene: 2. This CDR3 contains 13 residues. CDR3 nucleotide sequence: TGTGCCAGCAGTTTAGACAGGGGCGATGAGCAGTTCTTC. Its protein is CASSLDRGDEQFF.

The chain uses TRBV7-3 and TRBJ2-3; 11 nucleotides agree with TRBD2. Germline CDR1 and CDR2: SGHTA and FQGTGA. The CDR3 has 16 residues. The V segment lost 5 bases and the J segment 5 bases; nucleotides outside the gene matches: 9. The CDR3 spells CASSPSLAGGVDTQYF. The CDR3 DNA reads TGTGCCAGCAGCCCGAGTCTAGCGGGAGGAGTAGATACGCAGTATTTT.

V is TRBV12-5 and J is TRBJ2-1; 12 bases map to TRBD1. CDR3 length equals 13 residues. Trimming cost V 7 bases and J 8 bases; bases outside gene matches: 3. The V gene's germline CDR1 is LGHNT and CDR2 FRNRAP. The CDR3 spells CASAGTGGHEQFF. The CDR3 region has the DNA TGTGCTAGTGCCGGGACAGGGGGCCATGAGCAGTTCTTC.

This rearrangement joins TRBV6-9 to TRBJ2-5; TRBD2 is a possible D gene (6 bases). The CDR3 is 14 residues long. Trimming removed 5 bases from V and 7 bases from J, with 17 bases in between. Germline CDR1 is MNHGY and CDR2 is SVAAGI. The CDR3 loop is CASSGVAEEGTQYF. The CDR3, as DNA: TGTGCCAGCAGTGGGGTAGCGGAAGAGGGGACCCAGTACTTC.

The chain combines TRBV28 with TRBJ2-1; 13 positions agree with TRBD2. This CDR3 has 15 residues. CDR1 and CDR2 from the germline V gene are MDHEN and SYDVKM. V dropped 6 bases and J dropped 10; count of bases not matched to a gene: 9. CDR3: CASSQGLAGVGEQFF. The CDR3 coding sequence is TGTGCCAGCAGCCAAGGACTAGCGGGAGTTGGAGAGCAGTTCTTC.

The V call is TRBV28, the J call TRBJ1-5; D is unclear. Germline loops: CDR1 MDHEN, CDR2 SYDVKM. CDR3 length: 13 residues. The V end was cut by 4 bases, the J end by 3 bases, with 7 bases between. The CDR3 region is CASSYGVNQPQHF. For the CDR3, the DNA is TGTGCCAGCAGTTACGGGGTCAATCAGCCCCAGCATTTT. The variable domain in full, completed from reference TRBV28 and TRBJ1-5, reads DVKVTQSSRYLVKRTGEKVFLECVQDMDHENMFWYRQDPGLGLRLIYFSYDVKMKEKGDIPEGYSVSREKKERFSLILESASTNQTSMYLCASSYGVNQPQHFGDGTRLSIL.

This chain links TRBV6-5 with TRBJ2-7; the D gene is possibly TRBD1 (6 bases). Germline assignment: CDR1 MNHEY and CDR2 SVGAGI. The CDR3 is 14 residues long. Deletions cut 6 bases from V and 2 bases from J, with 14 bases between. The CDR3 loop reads CASSLKGQTYEQYF. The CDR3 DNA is TGTGCCAGCAGCTTGAAGGGACAAACCTACGAGCAGTACTTC.

CDR3 sequence (DNA): TGTGCCAGCAGTCCCCGGACAGGGGGACGGCAGTACTTC. Amino acids: CASSPRTGGRQYF. This rearrangement joins TRBV27 to TRBJ2-5; 10 bases line up with TRBD1. CDR3 length: 13 residues. Germline assignment: CDR1 MNHEY and CDR2 SMNVEV (reference sequence). The ends lost 5 bases at V and 11 bases at J; junction bases unmatched: 8.

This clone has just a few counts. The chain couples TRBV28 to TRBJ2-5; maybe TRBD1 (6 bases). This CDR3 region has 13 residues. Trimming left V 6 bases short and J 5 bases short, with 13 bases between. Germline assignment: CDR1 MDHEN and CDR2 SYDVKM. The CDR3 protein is CASRRQALETQYF. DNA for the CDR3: TGTGCCAGCAGGCGACAGGCGCTGGAGACCCAGTACTTC.

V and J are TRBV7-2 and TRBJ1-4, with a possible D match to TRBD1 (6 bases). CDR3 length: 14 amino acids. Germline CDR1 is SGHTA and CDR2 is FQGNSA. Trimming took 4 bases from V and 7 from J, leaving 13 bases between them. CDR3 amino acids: CASSSTGWGEKLFF. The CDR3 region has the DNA TGTGCCAGCAGCTCGACAGGATGGGGTGAAAAACTGTTTTTT.

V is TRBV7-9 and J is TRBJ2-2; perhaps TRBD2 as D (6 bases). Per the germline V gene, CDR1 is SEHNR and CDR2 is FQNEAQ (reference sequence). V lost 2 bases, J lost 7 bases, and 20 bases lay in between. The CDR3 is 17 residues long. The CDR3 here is CASSLIGPRGWIGELFF. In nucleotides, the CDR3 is TGTGCCAGCAGCTTAATCGGCCCCCGGGGGTGGATCGGGGAGCTGTTTTTT.

Here the CDR3 DNA reads TGCGCCAGCAGCCAAGAAGTACTAGCGGGAGCGGCGGCCGGGGAGCTGTTTTTT. It specifies CASSQEVLAGAAAGELFF. V usage is TRBV4-1 and J usage is TRBJ2-2; TRBD2 matches 11 bases. The CDR3 consists of 18 residues. Germline lookup yields CDR1 MGHRA and CDR2 YSYEKL. V dropped 0 bases and J dropped 6; count of bases not matched to a gene: 9.

The CDR3 region is CASSVGDRVVQETQYF. The CDR3 DNA follows: TGTGCCAGCAGCGTAGGCGACAGGGTAGTCCAAGAGACCCAGTACTTC. This chain joins TRBV9 and TRBJ2-5, with 7 bases matching TRBD1. CDR3 length: 16 amino acids. Unmatched junction bases numbered 6, after V lost 0 bases and J lost 1 base. CDR1 and CDR2 from the germline V gene are SGDLS and YYNGEE.

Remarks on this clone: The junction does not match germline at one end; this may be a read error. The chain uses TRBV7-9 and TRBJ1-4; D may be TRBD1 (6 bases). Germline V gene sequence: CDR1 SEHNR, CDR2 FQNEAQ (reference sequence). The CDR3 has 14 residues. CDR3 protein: CASSLGGPKEKLFF. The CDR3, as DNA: TGTGCCAGCAGTTTAGGGGGGCCCAAGGAAAAACTGTTTTTT.

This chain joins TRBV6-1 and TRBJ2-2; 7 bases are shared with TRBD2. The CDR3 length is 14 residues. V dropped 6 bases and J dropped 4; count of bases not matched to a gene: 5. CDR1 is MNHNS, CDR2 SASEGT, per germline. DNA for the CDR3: TGTGCCAGCAGCTCGGGGGGTGGCACCGGGGAGCTGTTTTTT. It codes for CASSSGGGTGELFF.